Sequencing of this T cell receptor (beta chain) was carried out in a study of CD8 T cells in Susac syndrome. Across the study: Among the sequenced Susac syndrome patients, five or six had active disease while roughly 8 were in remission.

Patients with Susac syndrome met diagnostic criteria defined recently for definite or probable disease. Random hexamers served to reverse transcribe roughly 0.5 to 1 ug RNA. A multiplex approach, immunoSEQ multiplex PCR, amplified TCR beta CDR3 across 54 Vbeta and 13 Jbeta. TCRdb itself ran the immunoSEQ multiplex PCR reads through MiXCR, one entry per CDR3 protein. The sample lists about 85,000 distinct CDR3 sequences; approximately 95% were seen once. Sequencing was performed on CD8+ T cells from PBMCs. This receptor was obtained from a human donor with Susac syndrome.

The CDR3 here is CSVGDRFTTGELFF. The CDR3 DNA follows: TGCAGCGTAGGGGACAGGTTTACCACCGGGGAGCTGTTTTTT. The chain joins TRBV29-1 to TRBJ2-2; 8 nucleotides match TRBD1. Germline assignment: CDR1 SQVTM and CDR2 ANQGSEA. The J segment lost 4 bases and the V segment lost 6 bases, leaving 7 bases of the junction unmatched. The CDR3 contains 14 residues.